The present TCR beta chain was sequenced within a study of glioma-infiltrating T cells. Study-level findings and limits: Shared blood CDR3 signature motifs marked patients with low tissue-blood divergence.

Remarks on this clonotype: Antigen: not known. A much larger clone differs by one base, so this may be a read error.

Amplification of TCR alpha and beta CDR3 regions from RNA used iRepertoire nested multiplex PCR. TCRdb re-called the multiplex PCR reads with MiXCR, one entry per CDR3 protein. This table has around 390,000 distinct CDR3 sequences, about two fifths appearing once. This CDR3 has 14 amino acids. Germline V gene lookup returns CDR1 MNHEY and CDR2 SMNVEV (reference sequence). The sequence derives from a human donor with low-grade glioma or glioblastoma, undergoing nonglioma brain surgery, or in good health (not recorded which). Sequencing was performed on glioma tissue, nonneoplastic brain tissue, or PBMCs (not recorded which). This chain joins TRBV27 and TRBJ1-1, with TRBD1 as a possible D gene (5 bases). The CDR3, as DNA: TGTGCCAGCAGTTACAGGAGGGGAGACACTAAAGCTTTCTTT. Protein: CASSYRRGDTKAFF.